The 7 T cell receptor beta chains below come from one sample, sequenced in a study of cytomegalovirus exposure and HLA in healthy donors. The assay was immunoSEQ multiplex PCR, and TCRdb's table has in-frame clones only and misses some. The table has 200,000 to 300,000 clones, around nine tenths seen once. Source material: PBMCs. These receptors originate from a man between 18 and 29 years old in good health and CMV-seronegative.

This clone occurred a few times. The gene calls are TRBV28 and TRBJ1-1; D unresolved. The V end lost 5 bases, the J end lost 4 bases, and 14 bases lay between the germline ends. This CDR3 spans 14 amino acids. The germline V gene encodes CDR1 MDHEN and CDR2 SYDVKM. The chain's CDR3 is CASSRPLRVTEAFF. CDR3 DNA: TGTGCCAGCAGTCGGCCTCTGAGGGTCACTGAAGCTTTCTTT.

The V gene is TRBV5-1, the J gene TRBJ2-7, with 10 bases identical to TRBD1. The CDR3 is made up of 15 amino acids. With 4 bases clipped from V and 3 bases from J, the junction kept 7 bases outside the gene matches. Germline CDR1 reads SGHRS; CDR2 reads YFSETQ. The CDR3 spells CASSPIGQGDYEQYF. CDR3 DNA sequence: TGCGCCAGCAGCCCGATAGGACAGGGGGACTACGAGCAGTACTTC.

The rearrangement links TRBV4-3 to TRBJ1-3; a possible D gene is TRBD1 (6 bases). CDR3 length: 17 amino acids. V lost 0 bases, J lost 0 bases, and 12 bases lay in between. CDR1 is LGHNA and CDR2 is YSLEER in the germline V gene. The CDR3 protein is CASSQDLGGSSGNTIYF. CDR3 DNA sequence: TGCGCCAGCAGCCAAGATTTAGGGGGAAGCTCTGGAAACACCATATATTTT.

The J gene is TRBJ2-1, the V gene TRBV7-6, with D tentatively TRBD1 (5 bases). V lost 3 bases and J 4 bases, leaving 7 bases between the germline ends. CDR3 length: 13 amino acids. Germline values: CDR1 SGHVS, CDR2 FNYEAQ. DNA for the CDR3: TGTGCCAGCAGCTTGACAGCGTACAATGAGCAGTTCTTC. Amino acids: CASSLTAYNEQFF. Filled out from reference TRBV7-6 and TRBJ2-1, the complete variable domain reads GAGVSQSPRYKVTKRGQDVALRCDPISGHVSLYWYRQALGQGPEFLTYFNYEAQQDKSGLPNDRFSAERPEGSISTLTIQRTEQRDSAMYRCASSLTAYNEQFFGPGTRLTVL.

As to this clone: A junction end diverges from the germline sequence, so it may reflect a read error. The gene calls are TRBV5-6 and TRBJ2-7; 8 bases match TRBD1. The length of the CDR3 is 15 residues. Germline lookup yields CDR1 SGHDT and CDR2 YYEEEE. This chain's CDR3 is CASRLVGTGRYEQYF. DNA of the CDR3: TGTGCCAGCAGATTGGTCGGGACAGGCAGATACGAGCAGTACTTC.

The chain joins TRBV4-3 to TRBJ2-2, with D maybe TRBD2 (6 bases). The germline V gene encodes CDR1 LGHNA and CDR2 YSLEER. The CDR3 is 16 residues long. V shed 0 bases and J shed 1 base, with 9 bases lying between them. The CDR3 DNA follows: TGCGCCAGCAGCCAAGACGGGACTTTGAACACCGGGGAGCTGTTTTTT. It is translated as CASSQDGTLNTGELFF.

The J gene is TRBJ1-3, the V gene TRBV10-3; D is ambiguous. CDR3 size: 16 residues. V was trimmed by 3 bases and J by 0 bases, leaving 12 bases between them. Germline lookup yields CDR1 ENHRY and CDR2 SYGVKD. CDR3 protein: CAISELAPHSGNTIYF. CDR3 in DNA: TGTGCCATCAGTGAATTGGCCCCCCACTCTGGAAACACCATATATTTT.